The T cell receptor beta chain under discussion was sequenced for a study of cytomegalovirus exposure and HLA in healthy donors. Study observations and caveats: A later examination showed that TCR association rates differed by HLA locus, with DRB1 most and HLA-C fewest.

Germline lookup yields CDR1 SGHRS and CDR2 YFSETQ. The CDR3 is made up of 21 amino acids. The germline V and J ends were trimmed by 0 bases and 4 bases, with 31 bases remaining between them. The study ran its PCR with 60 Vbeta and 13 Jbeta primers. The table came from immunoSEQ multiplex PCR; TCRdb's copy has only in-frame clones and leaves some out. The sample holds approximately 290,000 clones, around 80% seen once. This clone was counted between two and nine times. Its antigen is unidentified. The rearrangement joins TRBV5-1 to TRBJ1-2; D gene unclear. Sequences were obtained from PBMCs. This TCR was recovered from a girl aged 2 to 9 in good health and CMV-seronegative. CDR3 loop: CASSLADHQSWTPRRGYGYTF. CDR3 coding DNA: TGCGCCAGCAGCTTGGCCGACCATCAATCTTGGACGCCGCGGCGGGGCTATGGCTACACCTTC.